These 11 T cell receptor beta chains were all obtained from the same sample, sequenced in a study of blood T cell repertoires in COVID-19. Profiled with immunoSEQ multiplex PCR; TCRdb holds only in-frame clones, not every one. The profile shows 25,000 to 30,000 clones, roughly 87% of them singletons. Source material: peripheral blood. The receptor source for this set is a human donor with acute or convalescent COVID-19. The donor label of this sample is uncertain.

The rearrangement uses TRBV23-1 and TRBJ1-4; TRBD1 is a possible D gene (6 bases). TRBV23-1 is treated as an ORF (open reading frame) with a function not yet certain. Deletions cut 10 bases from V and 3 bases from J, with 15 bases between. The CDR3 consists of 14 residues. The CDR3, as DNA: TGCGCCACCCGAGGGGGGGAGCCTAATGAAAAACTGTTTTTT. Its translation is CATRGGEPNEKLFF.

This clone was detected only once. This CDR3 is CASSIGGLSNEKLFF. The DNA of the CDR3 is TGTGCCAGTAGTATAGGGGGACTGTCTAATGAAAAACTGTTTTTT. The rearrangement uses TRBV19 and TRBJ1-4; TRBD1 is a possible D gene (5 bases). V gave up 1 base and J gave up 3 bases, with 9 bases separating them. This CDR3 has 15 residues. Germline V gene sequence: CDR1 LNHDA, CDR2 SQIVND (reference sequence).

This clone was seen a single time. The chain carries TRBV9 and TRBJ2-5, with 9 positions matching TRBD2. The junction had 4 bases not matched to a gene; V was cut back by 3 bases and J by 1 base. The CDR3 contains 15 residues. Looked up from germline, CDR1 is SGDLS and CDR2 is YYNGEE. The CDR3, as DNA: TGTGCCAGCAGCGCCCTAGCGGGACCCCAAGAGACCCAGTACTTC. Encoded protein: CASSALAGPQETQYF.

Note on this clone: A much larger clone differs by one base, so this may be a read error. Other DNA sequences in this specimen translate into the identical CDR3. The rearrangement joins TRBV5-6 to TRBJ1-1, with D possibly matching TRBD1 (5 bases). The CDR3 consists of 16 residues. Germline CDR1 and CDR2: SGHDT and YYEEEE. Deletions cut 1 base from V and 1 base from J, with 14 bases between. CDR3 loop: CASSLSGQGGNTEAFF. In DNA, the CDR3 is TGTGCCAGCAGCTTGTCCGGGCAGGGCGGGAACACTGAAGCTTTCTTT. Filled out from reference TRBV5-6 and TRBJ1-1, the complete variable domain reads DAGVTQSPTHLIKTRGQQVTLRCSPKSGHDTVSWYQQALGQGPQFIFQYYEEEERQRGNFPDRFSGHQFPNYSSELNVNALLLGDSALYLCASSLSGQGGNTEAFFGQGTRLTVV.

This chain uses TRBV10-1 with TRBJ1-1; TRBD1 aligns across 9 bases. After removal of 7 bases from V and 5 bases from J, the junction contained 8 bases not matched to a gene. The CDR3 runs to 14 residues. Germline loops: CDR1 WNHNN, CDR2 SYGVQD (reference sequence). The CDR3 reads CASTPDRGRTEAFF. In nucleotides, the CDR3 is TGCGCCAGCACCCCGGACAGGGGTCGTACTGAAGCTTTCTTT.

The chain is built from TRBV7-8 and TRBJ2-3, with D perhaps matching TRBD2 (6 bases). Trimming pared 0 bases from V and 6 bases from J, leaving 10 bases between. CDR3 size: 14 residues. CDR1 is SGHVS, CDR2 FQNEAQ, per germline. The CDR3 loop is CASSLAQGRDTQYF. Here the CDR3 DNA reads TGTGCCAGCAGCTTAGCGCAAGGGAGGGATACGCAGTATTTT.

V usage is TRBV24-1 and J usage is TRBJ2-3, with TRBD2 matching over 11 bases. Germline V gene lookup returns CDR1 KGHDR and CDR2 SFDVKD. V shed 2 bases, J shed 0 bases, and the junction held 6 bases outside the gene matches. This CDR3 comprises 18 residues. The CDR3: CATSDSTSGGTSTDTQYF. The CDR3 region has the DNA TGTGCCACCAGTGATTCTACTAGCGGGGGCACTAGCACAGATACGCAGTATTTT.

This CDR3 reads CASGTPTGTNYGYTF. The DNA of the CDR3 is TGTGCTAGTGGTACCCCGACAGGGACTAACTATGGCTACACCTTC. The rearrangement joins TRBV12-5 to TRBJ1-2; 7 bases line up with TRBD1. V was pared by 5 bases and J by 0 bases, with 6 bases of the junction left unmatched. The germline CDR1 and CDR2 sequences are LGHNT and FRNRAP. The CDR3 loop spans 15 amino acids.

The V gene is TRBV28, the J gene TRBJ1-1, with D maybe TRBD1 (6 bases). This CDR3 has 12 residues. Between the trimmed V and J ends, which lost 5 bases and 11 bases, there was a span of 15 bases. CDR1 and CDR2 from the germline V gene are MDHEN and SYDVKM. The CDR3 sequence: CASSIQNGGAFF. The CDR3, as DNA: TGTGCCAGCAGTATCCAAAATGGGGGCGCTTTCTTT. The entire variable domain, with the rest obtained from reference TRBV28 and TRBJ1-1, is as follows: DVKVTQSSRYLVKRTGEKVFLECVQDMDHENMFWYRQDPGLGLRLIYFSYDVKMKEKGDIPEGYSVSREKKERFSLILESASTNQTSMYLCASSIQNGGAFFGQGTRLTVV.

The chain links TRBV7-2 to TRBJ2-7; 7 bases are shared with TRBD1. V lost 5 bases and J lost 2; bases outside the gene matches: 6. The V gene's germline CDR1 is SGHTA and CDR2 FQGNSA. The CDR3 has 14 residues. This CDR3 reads CASSPARGPYEQYF. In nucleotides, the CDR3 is TGTGCCAGCAGCCCCGCGAGGGGGCCCTACGAGCAGTACTTC.

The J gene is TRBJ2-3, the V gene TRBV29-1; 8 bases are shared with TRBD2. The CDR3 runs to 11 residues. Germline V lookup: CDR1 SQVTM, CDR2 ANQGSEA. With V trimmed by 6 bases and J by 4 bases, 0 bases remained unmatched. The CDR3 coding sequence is TGCAGCGTCGGGGGGGCAGATACGCAGTATTTT. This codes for CSVGGADTQYF.